Given below is one T cell receptor (beta chain) in context. This clonotype was picked up many times. It lacks a known antigen. There are no base qualities to consult, and no much larger clone falls within one base. Library generation was performed with 5' RACE. Sequencing took place on an Illumina HiSeq 2500. A second PCR of roughly 7 to 11 cycles was performed with a sample-barcoded 5' primer and a J-beta primer mix. Each TCR beta cDNA molecule received a unique molecular identifier from a template-switch 5' adaptor carrying 12 random nucleotides. Each sample yielded at least 3 million CDR3-containing paired-end reads. The Mint cDNA synthesis kit, primed by a TRBC-specific oligonucleotide, was used to synthesize first-strand cDNA from all RNA. After uracil-DNA glycosylase treatment, a first 18-cycle PCR used universal primers M1SS and BC2_uni_R on all cDNA. The authors' analysis ran thus. For normalization, 1 million high-quality reads were randomly selected from each sample, with every read carrying a distinct molecular identifier. Instead of being binned into consensus sequences, reads with shared molecular identifiers were discarded. MiTCR, set to a Q25 quality threshold and the strictest error-elimination algorithm, was used for CDR3 identification, clonotype clustering and error correction. A nonparametric unseen species model with Euler transformation was used to estimate a lower bound on total TCR beta diversity. Using fastp at Q25 and MiXCR, TCRdb reprocessed the public reads and kept productive beta chains. Rows with a matching CDR3 protein are joined into one entry that keeps the most common DNA and genes. TCRdb assigned the V and J calls; the authors' analysis was not used. The sample yields about 720,000 distinct CDR3 sequences; 22% were counted once. Together, the top ten hold about 20% of the sample.

Systemically healthy Caucasian individuals from Russia, around 39 in total and aged roughly 6 to 100 years, were included as donors. Around 10 milliliters of peripheral blood were collected from each donor into EDTA-treated Vacutainer tubes. Ficoll-Paque density-gradient centrifugation was used to isolate PBMCs, with at least 7 million obtained per sample. Trizol reagent was used to extract total RNA from PBMCs, with at least 6 micrograms per sample. Naive CD45RAhigh/CD27high T cell percentages were measured by flow cytometry on a PBMC aliquot from every donor. The data were taken from a study of blood T cells in healthy people across ages (dated by TCRdb to 2014 to 2015). Study-wide context: In model experiments, roughly one uniquely barcoded TCR beta cDNA molecule per two T cells was captured by template switching. To track age-related changes in TCR beta repertoire diversity, the study relied on deep sequencing normalized with unique cDNA molecular identifiers. The donors were split into four age groups: young (average around 15 years), middle-aged (about 40), aged (62) and long-lived (approximately 80). To avoid experimental bias, donors of different ages were randomly spread across the sequencing lanes. Two additional independent replicas of 1 million unique cDNA reads from the same blood draw were analyzed for two donors (one aged 18 to 30 and one aged 80 or older).

The germline V gene encodes CDR1 SNHLY and CDR2 FYNNEI. The CDR3, cysteine through phenylalanine, is 14 amino acids long. Left in the record is the CDR3 DNA by itself, 42 bases read in frame from the first base. V ends up 2 bases short and J 11 bases short, with an unmatched junction base count of 10. The study at large found these results: The long-lived group showed more naive CD4+ T cells, fewer expanded clones and increased TCR diversity than the aged group, suggesting age selection. Conclusive comparison of naive and antigen-experienced compartments was prevented by the profiling of bulk unsorted PBMCs. Estimates of total diversity based on one million sequenced T cells were regarded as lower bounds and as underestimates. Observed TCR beta diversity per million T cells fell roughly linearly with age, and a significant reduction was already apparent by age roughly 40. Observed TCR beta diversity correlated strongly with the percentage of naive T cells measured by flow cytometry. The CMV infection status of donors was not known, potentially confounding age-related changes in expanded clonotypes.

The V gene is TRBV2 and the J gene is TRBJ2-7; 9 middle bases align to TRBD2. The TCR comes from a man between 65 and 79 years old in good health. What was sequenced was blood. The nucleotide sequence is given as TGTGCCAGCAGTGAAACGGGCGTGCAGCGGGGGGAGTACTTC. This gives the protein CASSETGVQRGEYF. The reference TRBV2 and TRBJ2-7 proteins fill in what lies around the CDR3, so the full variable domain reads EPEVTQTPSHQVTQMGQEVILRCVPISNHLYFYWYRQILGQKVEFLVSFYNNEISEKSEIFDDQFSVERPDGSNFTLKIRSTKLEDSAMYFCASSETGVQRGEYFGPGTRLTVT.